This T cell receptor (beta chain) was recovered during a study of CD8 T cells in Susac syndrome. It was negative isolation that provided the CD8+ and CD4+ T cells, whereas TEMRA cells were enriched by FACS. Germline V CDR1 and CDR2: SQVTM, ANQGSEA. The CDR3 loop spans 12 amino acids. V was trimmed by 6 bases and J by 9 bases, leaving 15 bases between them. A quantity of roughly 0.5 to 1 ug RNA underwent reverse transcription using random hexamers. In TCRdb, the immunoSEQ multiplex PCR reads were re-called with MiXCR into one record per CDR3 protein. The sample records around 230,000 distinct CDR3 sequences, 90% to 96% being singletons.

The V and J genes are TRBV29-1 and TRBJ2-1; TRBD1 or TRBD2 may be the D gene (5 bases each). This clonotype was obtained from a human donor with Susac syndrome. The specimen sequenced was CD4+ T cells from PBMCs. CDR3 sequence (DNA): TGCAGCGTGGGGTCGGGGCAGGGTGAGCAGTTCTTC. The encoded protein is CSVGSGQGEQFF.